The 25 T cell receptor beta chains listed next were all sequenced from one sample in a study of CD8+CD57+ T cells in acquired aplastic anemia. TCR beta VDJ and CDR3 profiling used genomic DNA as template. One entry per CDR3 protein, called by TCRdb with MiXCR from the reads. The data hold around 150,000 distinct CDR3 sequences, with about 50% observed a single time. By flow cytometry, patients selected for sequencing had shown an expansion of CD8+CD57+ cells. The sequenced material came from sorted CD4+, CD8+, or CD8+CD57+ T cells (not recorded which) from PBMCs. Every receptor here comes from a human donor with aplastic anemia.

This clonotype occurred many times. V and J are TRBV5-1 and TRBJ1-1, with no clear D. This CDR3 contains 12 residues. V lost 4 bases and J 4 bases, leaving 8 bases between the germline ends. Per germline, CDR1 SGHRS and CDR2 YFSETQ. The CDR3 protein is CASSLTSTEAFF. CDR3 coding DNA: TGCGCCAGCAGCCTAACGAGCACTGAAGCTTTCTTT.

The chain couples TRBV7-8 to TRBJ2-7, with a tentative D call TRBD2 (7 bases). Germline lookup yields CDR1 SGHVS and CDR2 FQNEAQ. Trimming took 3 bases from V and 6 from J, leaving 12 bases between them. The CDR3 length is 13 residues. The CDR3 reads CASSLEGGVEQYF. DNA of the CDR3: TGTGCCAGCAGCTTGGAGGGGGGGGTCGAGCAGTACTTC.

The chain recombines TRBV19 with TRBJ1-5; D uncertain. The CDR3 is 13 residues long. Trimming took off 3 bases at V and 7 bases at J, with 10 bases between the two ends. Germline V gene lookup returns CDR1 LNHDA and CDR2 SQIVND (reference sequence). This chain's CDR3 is CASSIQEDQPQHF. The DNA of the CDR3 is TGTGCCAGTAGTATTCAGGAAGACCAGCCCCAGCATTTT.

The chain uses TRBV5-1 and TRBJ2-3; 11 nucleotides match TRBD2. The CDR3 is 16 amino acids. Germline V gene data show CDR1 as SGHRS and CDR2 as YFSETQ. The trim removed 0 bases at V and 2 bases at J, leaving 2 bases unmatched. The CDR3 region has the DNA TGCGCCAGCAGCTTGGGACTAGCGGGGCTCACAGATACGCAGTATTTT. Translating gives CASSLGLAGLTDTQYF.

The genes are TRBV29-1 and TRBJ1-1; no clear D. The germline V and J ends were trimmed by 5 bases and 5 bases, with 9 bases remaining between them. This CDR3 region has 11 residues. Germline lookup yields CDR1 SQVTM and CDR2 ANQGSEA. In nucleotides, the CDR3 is TGCAGCGTTCCCTCCCGGACTGAAGCTTTCTTT. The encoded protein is CSVPSRTEAFF. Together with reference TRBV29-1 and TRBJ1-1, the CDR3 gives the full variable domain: SAVISQKPSRDICQRGTSLTIQCQVDSQVTMMFWYRQQPGQSLTLIATANQGSEATYESGFVIDKFPISRPNLTFSTLTVSNMSPEDSSIYLCSVPSRTEAFFGQGTRLTVV.

CDR3: CSALTSRGTDTQYF. The CDR3 coding sequence is TGCAGTGCTTTGACTAGCAGGGGCACAGATACGCAGTATTTT. The chain uses TRBV20-1 and TRBJ2-3; 7 nucleotides align to TRBD2. V shed 5 bases, J shed 1 base, and the junction held 6 bases outside the gene matches. The CDR3 contains 14 residues. The germline CDR1 and CDR2 sequences are DFQATT and SNEGSKA (reference sequence).

The CDR3 region has the DNA TGTGCCAGCAGTGTTGGGGGGCCCTATGGCTACACCTTC. Its protein product is CASSVGGPYGYTF. The chain uses TRBV2 and TRBJ1-2, with D perhaps TRBD1 (6 bases). The V gene lost 4 bases and the J gene lost 4 bases, with 10 bases spanning the gap. The germline V gene encodes CDR1 SNHLY and CDR2 FYNNEI. The CDR3 consists of 13 residues.

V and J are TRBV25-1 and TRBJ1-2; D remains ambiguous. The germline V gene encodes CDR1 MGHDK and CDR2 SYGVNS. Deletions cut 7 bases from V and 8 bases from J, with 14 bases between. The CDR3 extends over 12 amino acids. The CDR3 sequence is CASTMGTGGYTF. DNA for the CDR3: TGTGCCAGCACTATGGGCACGGGGGGCTACACCTTC.

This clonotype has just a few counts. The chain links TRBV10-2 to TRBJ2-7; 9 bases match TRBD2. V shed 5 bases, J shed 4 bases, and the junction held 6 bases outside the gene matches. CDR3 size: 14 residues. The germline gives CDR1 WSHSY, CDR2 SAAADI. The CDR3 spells CASSPLAGKYEQYF. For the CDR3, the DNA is TGCGCCAGCAGTCCGCTAGCGGGGAAGTACGAGCAGTACTTC.

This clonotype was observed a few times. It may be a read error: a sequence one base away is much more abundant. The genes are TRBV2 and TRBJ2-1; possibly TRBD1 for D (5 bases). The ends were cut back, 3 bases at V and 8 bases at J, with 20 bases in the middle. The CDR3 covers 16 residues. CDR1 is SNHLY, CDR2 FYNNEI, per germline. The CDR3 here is CASSDLRVSAIDEQFF. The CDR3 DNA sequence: TGTGCCAGCAGTGACCTCAGGGTATCGGCGATCGATGAGCAGTTCTTC.

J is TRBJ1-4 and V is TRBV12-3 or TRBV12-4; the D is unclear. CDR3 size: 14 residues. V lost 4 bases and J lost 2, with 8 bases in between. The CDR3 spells CASSSRNTNEKLFF. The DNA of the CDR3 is TGTGCCAGCAGTTCCAGGAATACTAATGAAAAACTGTTTTTT.

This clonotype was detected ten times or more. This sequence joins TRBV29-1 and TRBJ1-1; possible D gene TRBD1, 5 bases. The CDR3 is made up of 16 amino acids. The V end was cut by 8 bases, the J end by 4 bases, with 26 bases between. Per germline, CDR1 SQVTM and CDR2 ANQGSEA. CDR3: CSPIRDGAAIGTEAFF. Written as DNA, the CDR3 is TGCAGCCCCATCCGGGACGGAGCTGCGATTGGCACTGAAGCTTTCTTT.

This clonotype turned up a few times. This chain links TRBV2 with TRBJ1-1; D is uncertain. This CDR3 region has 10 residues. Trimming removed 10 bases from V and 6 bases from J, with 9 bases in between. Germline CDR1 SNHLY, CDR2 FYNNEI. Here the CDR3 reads CANARSEAFF. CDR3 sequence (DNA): TGTGCCAACGCCCGATCTGAAGCTTTCTTT. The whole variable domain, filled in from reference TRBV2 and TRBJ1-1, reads EPEVTQTPSHQVTQMGQEVILRCVPISNHLYFYWYRQILGQKVEFLVSFYNNEISEKSEIFDDQFSVERPDGSNFTLKIRSTKLEDSAMYFCANARSEAFFGQGTRLTVV.

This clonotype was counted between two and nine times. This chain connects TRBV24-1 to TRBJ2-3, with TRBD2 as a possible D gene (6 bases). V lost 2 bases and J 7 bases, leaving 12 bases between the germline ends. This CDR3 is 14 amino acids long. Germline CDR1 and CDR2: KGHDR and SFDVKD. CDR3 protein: CATSDSPGLHTQYF. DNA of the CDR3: TGTGCCACCAGTGATTCCCCGGGACTCCATACGCAGTATTTT.

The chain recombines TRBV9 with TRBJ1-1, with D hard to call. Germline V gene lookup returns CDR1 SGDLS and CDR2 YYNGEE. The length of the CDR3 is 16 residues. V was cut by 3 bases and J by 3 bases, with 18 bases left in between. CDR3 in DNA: TGTGCCAGCAGCGCACGTCCACCGGGAGTTTACACTGAAGCTTTCTTT. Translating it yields CASSARPPGVYTEAFF.

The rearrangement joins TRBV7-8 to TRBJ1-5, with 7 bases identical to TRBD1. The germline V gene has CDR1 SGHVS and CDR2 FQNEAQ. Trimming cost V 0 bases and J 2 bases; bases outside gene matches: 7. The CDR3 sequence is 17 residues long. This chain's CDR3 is CASSLAPRGSGNQPQHF. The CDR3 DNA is TGTGCCAGCAGCTTAGCGCCCAGGGGGTCGGGCAATCAGCCCCAGCATTTT.

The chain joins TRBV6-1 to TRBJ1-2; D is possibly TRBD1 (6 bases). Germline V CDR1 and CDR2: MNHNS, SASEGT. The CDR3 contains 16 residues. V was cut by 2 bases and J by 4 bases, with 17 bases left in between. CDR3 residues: CASSETAKGGSYGYTF. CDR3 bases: TGTGCCAGCAGTGAAACAGCTAAAGGGGGAAGCTATGGCTACACCTTC.

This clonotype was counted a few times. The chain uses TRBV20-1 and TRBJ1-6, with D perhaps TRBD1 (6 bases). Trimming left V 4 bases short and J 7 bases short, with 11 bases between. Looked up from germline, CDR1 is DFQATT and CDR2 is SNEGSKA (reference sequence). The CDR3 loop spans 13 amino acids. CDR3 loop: CSAIKGQNSPLHF. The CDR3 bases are TGCAGTGCTATCAAGGGACAAAATTCACCCCTCCACTTT.

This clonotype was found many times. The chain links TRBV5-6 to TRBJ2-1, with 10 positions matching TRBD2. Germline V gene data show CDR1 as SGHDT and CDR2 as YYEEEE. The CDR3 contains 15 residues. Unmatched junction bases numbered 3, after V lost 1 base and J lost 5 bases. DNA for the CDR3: TGTGCCAGCAGCTTGATGCTAGCGGGAGACAATGAGCAGTTCTTC. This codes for CASSLMLAGDNEQFF.

The CDR3 DNA follows: TGTGCCAGCAGCCCAAGCTGGCGGTATAATTCACCCCTCCACTTT. It is translated as CASSPSWRYNSPLHF. V is TRBV7-9 and J is TRBJ1-6; no definite D call. The CDR3 consists of 15 residues. Germline CDR1 SEHNR, CDR2 FQNEAQ (reference sequence). Trimming removed 5 bases from V and 4 bases from J, with 12 bases in between.

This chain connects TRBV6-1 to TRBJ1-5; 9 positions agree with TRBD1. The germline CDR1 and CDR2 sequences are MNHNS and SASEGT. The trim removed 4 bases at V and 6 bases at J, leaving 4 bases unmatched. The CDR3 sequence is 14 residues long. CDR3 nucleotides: TGTGCCAGCAGTGTGGGACAGGGCGGTCAGCCCCAGCATTTT. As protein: CASSVGQGGQPQHF.

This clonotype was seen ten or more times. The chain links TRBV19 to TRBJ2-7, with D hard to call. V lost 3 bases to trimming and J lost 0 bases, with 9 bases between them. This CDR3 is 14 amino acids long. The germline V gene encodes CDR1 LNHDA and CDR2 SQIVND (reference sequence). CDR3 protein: CASSMTGSSYEQYF. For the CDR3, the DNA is TGTGCCAGTAGTATGACGGGCAGCTCCTACGAGCAGTACTTC.

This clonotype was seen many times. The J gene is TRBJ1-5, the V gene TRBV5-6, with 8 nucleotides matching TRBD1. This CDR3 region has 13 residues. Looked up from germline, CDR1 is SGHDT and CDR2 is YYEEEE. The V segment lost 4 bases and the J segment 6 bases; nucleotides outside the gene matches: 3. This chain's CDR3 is CASSTGGRQPQHF. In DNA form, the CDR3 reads TGTGCCAGCAGCACAGGGGGTCGTCAGCCCCAGCATTTT.

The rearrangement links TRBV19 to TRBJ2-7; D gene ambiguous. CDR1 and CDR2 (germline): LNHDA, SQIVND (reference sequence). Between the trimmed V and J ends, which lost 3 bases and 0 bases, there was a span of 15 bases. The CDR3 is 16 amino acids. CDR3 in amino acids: CASSMHVTASSYEQYF. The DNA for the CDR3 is TGTGCCAGTAGTATGCATGTGACGGCGAGCTCCTACGAGCAGTACTTC.

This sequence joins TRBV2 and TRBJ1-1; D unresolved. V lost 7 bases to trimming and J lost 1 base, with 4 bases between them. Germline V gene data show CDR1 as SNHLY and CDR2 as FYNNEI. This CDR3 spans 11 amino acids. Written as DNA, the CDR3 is TGTGCCAGCACGGAGAACACTGAAGCTTTCTTT. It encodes CASTENTEAFF.